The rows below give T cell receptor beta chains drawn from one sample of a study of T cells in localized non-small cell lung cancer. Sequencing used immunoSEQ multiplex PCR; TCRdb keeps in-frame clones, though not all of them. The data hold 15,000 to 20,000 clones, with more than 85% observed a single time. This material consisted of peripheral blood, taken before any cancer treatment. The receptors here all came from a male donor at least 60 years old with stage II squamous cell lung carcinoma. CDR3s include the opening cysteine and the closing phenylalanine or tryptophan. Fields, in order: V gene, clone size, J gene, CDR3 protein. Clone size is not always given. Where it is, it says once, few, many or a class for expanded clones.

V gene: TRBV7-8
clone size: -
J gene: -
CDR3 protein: CASSFEQGASYEQYF

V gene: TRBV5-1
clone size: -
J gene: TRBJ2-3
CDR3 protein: CASSFGLPSTDTQYF

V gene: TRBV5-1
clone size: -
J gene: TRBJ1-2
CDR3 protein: CASSLGDSQNGYTF

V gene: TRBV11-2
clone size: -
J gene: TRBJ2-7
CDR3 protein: CASSPSYEQYF

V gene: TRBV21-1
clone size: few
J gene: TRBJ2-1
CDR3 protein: CASSKEGMSGTTPCNEQFF

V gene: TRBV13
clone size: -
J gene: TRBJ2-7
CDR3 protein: CASSPWTSDRYSYEQYF

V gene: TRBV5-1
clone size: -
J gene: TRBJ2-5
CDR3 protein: CASSSPGTGIQETQYF

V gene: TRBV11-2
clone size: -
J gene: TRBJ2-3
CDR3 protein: CASEAGSTDTQYF

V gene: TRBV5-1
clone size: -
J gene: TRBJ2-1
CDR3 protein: CASSRTGSGNEQFF

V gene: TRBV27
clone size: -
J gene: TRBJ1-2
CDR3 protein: CASRATGGAHSYGYTF

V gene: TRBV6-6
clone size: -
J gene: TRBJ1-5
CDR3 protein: CASSRTGAYQPQHF

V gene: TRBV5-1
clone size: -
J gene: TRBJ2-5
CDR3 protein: CASSMDRRETQYF

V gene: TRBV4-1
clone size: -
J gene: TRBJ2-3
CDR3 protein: CASSQYRDRIFSTDTQYF

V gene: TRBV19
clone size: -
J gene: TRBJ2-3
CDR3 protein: CASSRGSQDTQYF

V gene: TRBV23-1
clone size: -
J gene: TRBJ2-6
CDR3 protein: CAIGGGWTSVANVLTF

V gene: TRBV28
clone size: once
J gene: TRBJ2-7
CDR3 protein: CASSYPLSYEQYF

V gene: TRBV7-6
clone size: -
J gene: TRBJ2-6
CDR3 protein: CASSRAGFSGANVLTF

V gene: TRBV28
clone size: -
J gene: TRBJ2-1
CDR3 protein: CASSFPTGAYYSSSYNEQFF

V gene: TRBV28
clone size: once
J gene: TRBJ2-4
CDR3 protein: CASSFFVPRIKSAKNIQYF

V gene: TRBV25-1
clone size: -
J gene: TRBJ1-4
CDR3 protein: CATGTLGNEKLFF

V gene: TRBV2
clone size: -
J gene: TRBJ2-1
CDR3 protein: CASRLRSDYNEQFF

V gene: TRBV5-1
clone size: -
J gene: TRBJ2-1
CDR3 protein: CASSSGSGTSYNEQFF

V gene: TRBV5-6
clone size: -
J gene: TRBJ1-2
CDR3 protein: CASNFPIGGANNYGYTF

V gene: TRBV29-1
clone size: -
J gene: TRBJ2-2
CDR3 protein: CSVGGNTGELFF

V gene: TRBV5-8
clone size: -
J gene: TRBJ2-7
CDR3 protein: CASSSPSHGTTKAYEQYF

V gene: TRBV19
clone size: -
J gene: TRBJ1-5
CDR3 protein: CASSGTGQGVQPQHF

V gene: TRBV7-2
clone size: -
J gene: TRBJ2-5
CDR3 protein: CASSLVGGRSKETQYF

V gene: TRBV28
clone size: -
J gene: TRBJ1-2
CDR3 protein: CASSVGSVSYTF

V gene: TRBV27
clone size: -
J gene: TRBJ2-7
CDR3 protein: CASGRPSGEQYF

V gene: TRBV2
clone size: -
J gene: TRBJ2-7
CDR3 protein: CASSGPYGGYEQYF

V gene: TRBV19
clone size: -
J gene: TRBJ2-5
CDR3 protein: CASSIGVQETQYF

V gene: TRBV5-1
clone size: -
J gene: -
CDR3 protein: CASSLGQTSGVYEQYF

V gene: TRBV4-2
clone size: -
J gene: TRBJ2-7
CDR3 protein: CASSQGIRGPGEQYF

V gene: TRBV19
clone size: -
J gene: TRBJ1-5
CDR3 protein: CASRSQGIGGNQPQHF

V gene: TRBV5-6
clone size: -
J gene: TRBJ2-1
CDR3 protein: CASSPGLAGVSGNEQFF

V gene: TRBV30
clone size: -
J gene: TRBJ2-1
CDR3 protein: CAWSNLGTSGSKQFF

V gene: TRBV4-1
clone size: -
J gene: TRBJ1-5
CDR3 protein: CASSQDQHTSNQPQHF

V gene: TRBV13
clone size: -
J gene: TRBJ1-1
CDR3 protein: CASSLGNFGVFTEAFF

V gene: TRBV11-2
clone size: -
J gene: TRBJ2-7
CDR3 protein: CASSLEPVSSYEQYF

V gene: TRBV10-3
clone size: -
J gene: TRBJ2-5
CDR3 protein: CAISAGLAGGNYLDETQYF

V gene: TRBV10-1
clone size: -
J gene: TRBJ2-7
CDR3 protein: CASSGTGSSYEQYF